Listed here are 15 T cell receptor beta chains from one sample, sequenced in a study of blood T cell repertoires in COVID-19. Repertoires were generated with immunoSEQ multiplex PCR, while TCRdb's copy carries only in-frame clones and drops some. Seen here are 160,000 or so clones, roughly 90% observed once, and the top ten hold roughly 1.4%. The material sequenced was peripheral blood. These receptors were collected from a woman in her forties or fifties with acute or convalescent COVID-19.

The V and J genes are TRBV27 and TRBJ1-2, with D possibly being TRBD1 (6 bases). The V gene lost 6 bases and the J gene lost 1 base, with 15 bases spanning the gap. This CDR3 spans 15 amino acids. The germline gives CDR1 MNHEY, CDR2 SMNVEV (reference sequence). The chain's CDR3 is CASRRPMDSNYGYTF. Written as DNA, the CDR3 is TGTGCCAGCAGGAGGCCGATGGACAGTAACTATGGCTACACCTTC.

The rearrangement joins TRBV21-1 to TRBJ1-1. TRBV21-1 is a pseudogene segment. The CDR3 covers 19 residues. The CDR3 nucleotides read TGTGCCAGCAGCAAAGGGAACGGGACTCCCGTGAGAATGAACACTGAAGCTTTCTTT. The encoded protein is CASSKGNGTPVRMNTEAFF.

V usage is TRBV11-3 and J usage is TRBJ1-4; maybe TRBD1 (6 bases). Germline CDR1 SGHNT, CDR2 YENEEA. Deletions cut 5 bases from V and 7 bases from J, with 11 bases between. This CDR3 comprises 13 residues. This CDR3 is CASSQGYGEKLFF. The CDR3 nucleotides are TGTGCCAGCAGCCAGGGGTACGGTGAAAAACTGTTTTTT.

This clone was found a few times. This rearrangement joins TRBV18 to TRBJ1-1, with a tentative D call TRBD1 (6 bases). V lost 3 bases and J lost 4, with 15 bases in between. The CDR3 loop spans 15 amino acids. Germline V gene data show CDR1 as KGHSH and CDR2 as LQKENI. CDR3 residues: CASSPSTGLATEAFF. DNA for the CDR3: TGTGCCAGCTCACCTTCCACAGGGCTGGCCACTGAAGCTTTCTTT.

The chain combines TRBV14 with TRBJ1-1; 7 positions match TRBD1. Per germline, CDR1 SGHDN and CDR2 FVKESK. V shed 4 bases, J shed 1 base, and the junction held 6 bases outside the gene matches. CDR3 size: 15 residues. CDR3 sequence (DNA): TGTGCCAGCAGCCGGAACAGGGGACAGAACACTGAAGCTTTCTTT. It specifies CASSRNRGQNTEAFF.

The genes are TRBV30 and TRBJ1-1, with a tentative D call TRBD1 (6 bases). V was clipped by 3 bases and J by 4 bases, with 15 bases between them. CDR3 length: 14 amino acids. Germline CDR1 and CDR2: GTSNPN and SVGIG (reference sequence). The CDR3 protein is CAWRARAGATEAFF. For the CDR3, the DNA is TGTGCCTGGAGGGCCCGGGCAGGGGCCACTGAAGCTTTCTTT.

J is TRBJ2-5 and V is TRBV3-1 (or the pseudogene TRBV3-2); 10 bases agree with TRBD2. Per the germline V gene, CDR1 is LGHDT and CDR2 is YNNKEL (reference sequence). V was clipped by 4 bases and J by 4 bases; unmatched bases: 9. The CDR3 length is 16 residues. The CDR3 protein is CASSPASGGASETQYF. DNA of the CDR3: TGTGCCAGCAGCCCCGCTAGCGGGGGTGCATCAGAGACCCAGTACTTC.

This rearrangement joins TRBV13 to TRBJ2-1; 7 bases are a match to TRBD2. V gave up 1 base and J gave up 6 bases; unmatched junction bases: 3. CDR1 and CDR2 from the germline V gene are PRHDT and FYEKMQ (reference sequence). The CDR3 loop spans 14 amino acids. CDR3 DNA sequence: TGTGCCAGCAGCTTAGAAGCGGGGCCCAATGAGCAGTTCTTC. Amino acid sequence: CASSLEAGPNEQFF.

The chain has TRBV24-1 and TRBJ1-5; D is unclear. Germline V gene sequence: CDR1 KGHDR, CDR2 SFDVKD. Trimming left V 4 bases short and J 3 bases short, with 9 bases between. This CDR3 has 14 amino acids. CDR3 DNA sequence: TGTGCCACCAGTGACTCGCGATCCAATCAGCCCCAGCATTTT. As protein: CATSDSRSNQPQHF.

V is TRBV3-1 (or the pseudogene TRBV3-2) and J is TRBJ2-7; 12 bases align to TRBD2. The J segment lost 1 base and the V segment lost 3 bases, leaving 1 base of the junction unmatched. Germline V gene sequence: CDR1 LGHDT, CDR2 YNNKEL (reference sequence). The CDR3 totals 15 residues. The CDR3 here is CASSQGLAGSYEQYF. The CDR3 DNA is TGTGCCAGCAGCCAGGGACTAGCGGGTTCCTACGAGCAGTACTTC.

The chain has TRBV5-8 and TRBJ2-7; D gene unclear. Germline CDR1 reads SGHTS; CDR2 reads YDEGEE. Trimming removed 4 bases at V and 6 bases at J, with 11 bases between. The CDR3 is 12 amino acids. CDR3: CASSRLHAEQYF. In nucleotides, the CDR3 is TGTGCCAGCAGCCGATTACACGCCGAGCAGTACTTC.

This rearrangement joins TRBV6-4 to TRBJ1-2; no clear D gene. V lost 1 base to trimming and J lost 8 bases, with 11 bases between them. The length of the CDR3 is 13 residues. Germline V lookup: CDR1 MRHNA, CDR2 SNTAGT. This CDR3 reads CASSDWAGGGYTF. The CDR3 DNA reads TGTGCCAGCAGTGACTGGGCAGGAGGGGGCTACACCTTC.

The chain has TRBV24-1 and TRBJ2-1; D gene ambiguous. CDR1 and CDR2 (germline): KGHDR, SFDVKD. V lost 0 bases to trimming and J lost 0 bases, with 8 bases between them. CDR3 length equals 16 residues. The DNA for the CDR3 is TGTGCCACCAGTGATTTGGACACAAACTCCTACAATGAGCAGTTCTTC. Translating gives CATSDLDTNSYNEQFF.

The chain joins TRBV5-1 to TRBJ1-1; D is unclear. CDR3 size: 14 residues. The V gene's germline CDR1 is SGHRS and CDR2 YFSETQ. Trimming removed 3 bases from V and 0 bases from J, with 9 bases in between. The CDR3 coding sequence is TGCGCCAGCAGCTCCGCCGTAGTGAACACTGAAGCTTTCTTT. This gives the protein CASSSAVVNTEAFF.

The chain recombines TRBV27 with TRBJ2-3; TRBD2 might be the D (5 bases). The ends were cut back, 5 bases at V and 6 bases at J, with 12 bases in the middle. The CDR3 spans 13 residues. The germline V gene encodes CDR1 MNHEY and CDR2 SMNVEV (reference sequence). CDR3: CASSPLGSDTQYF. The CDR3 DNA follows: TGTGCCAGCAGTCCCCTAGGGAGCGATACGCAGTATTTT.